This T cell receptor (beta chain) was obtained from a study of CD8 T cells in ankylosing spondylitis. General study results and limits: Among TCR beta sequences, a motif of roughly 8 highly homologous variants appeared characteristic of ankylosing spondylitis blood.

Details on this clonotype: Its antigen is undetermined.

Libraries of TCR beta came from quantitative 5'-RACE with molecular barcodes. TCRdb re-analysed the 5' RACE reads in MiXCR, keeping a single row per CDR3 protein. The sample records 200,000 or so distinct CDR3 sequences, roughly 13% being singletons. Germline CDR1 and CDR2: LGHDT and YNNKEL (reference sequence). This CDR3 is built from 15 residues. The V and J ends lost 1 base and 5 bases, in that order; junction bases with no gene match: 5. Input material: blood, either unsorted or a sorted T cell fraction (not recorded which). The receptor was derived from a female donor with ankylosing spondylitis or in good health (not recorded which). J is TRBJ2-5 and V is TRBV3-1, with 9 bases that match TRBD2. CDR3 protein: CASSQVIAGVETQYF. In DNA, the CDR3 is TGTGCCAGCAGCCAAGTCATAGCGGGAGTGGAGACCCAGTACTTC.